The clone carrying this TCR beta chain has at least ten counts. Its target is not known. Germline V gives CDR1 MNHNS, CDR2 SASEGT. The CDR3 length is 13 residues. Deletions cut 7 bases from V and 1 base from J, with 8 bases between. The data originate from a study of T-cell memory formation after mild COVID-19. Broader study findings: Clones shrinking from day 15 to 85 showed even CD4/CD8 mixes; later expanders tilted CD4+.

Barcoded TCR alpha and TCR beta cDNA libraries with UMIs came from 5'RACE using constant-segment primers. TCRdb reanalysed the 5' RACE reads using MiXCR and keeps one entry per CDR3 protein. The sample includes 100,000 to 150,000 distinct CDR3 sequences, approximately 5.9% seen only once; the top ten take approximately 2.1%. The sequencing input was PBMCs or a T cell subset sorted from them (not recorded which). The chain is built from TRBV6-1 and TRBJ1-5; no definite D call. This clonotype originated in an adult woman who had mild COVID-19 (a few samples of this study predate the infection). Cell type and time point are not known. The CDR3: CASILDSNQPQHF. CDR3 coding DNA: TGTGCCAGCATCCTCGACAGCAATCAGCCCCAGCATTTT.